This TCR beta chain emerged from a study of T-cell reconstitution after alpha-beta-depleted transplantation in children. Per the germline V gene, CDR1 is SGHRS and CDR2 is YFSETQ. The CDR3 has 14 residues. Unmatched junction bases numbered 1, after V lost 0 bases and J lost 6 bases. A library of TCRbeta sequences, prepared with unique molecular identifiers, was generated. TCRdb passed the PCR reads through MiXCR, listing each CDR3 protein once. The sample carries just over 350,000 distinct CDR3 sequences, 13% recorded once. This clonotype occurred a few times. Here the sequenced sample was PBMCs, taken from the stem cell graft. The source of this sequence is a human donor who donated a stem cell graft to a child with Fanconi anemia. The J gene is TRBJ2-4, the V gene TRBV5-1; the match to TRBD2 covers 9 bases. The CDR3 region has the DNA TGCGCCAGCAGCTTGGATAGCGGGGGAAACATTCAGTACTTC. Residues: CASSLDSGGNIQYF.